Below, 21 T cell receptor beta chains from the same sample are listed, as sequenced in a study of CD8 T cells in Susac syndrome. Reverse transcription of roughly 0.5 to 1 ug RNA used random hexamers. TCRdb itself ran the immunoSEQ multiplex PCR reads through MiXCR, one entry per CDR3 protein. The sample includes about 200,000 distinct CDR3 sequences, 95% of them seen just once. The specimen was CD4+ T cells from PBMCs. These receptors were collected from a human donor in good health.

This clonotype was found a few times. This CDR3 reads CASSLSGNQPQHF. CDR3 DNA: TGTGCCAGCAGTTTGTCCGGGAATCAGCCCCAGCATTTT. This sequence joins TRBV12-3 or TRBV12-4 and TRBJ1-5; D not resolved. The CDR3 loop spans 13 amino acids. Trimming took 3 bases from V and 4 from J, leaving 7 bases between them.

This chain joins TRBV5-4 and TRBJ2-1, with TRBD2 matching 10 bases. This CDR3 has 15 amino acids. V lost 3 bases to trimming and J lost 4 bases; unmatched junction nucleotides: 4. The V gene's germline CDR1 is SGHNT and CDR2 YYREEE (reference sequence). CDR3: CASSSGTSAYNEQFF. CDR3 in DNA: TGTGCCAGCAGCTCCGGGACTAGCGCGTACAATGAGCAGTTCTTC.

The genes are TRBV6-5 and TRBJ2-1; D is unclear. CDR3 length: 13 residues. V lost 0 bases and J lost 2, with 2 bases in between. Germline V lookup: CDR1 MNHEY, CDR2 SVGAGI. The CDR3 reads CASSYSAYNEQFF. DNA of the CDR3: TGTGCCAGCAGTTACTCGGCCTACAATGAGCAGTTCTTC.

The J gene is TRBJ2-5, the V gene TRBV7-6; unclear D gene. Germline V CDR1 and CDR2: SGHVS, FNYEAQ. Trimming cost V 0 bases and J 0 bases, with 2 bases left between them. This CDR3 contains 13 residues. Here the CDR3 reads CASSLADQETQYF. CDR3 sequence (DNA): TGTGCCAGCAGCTTAGCGGACCAAGAGACCCAGTACTTC.

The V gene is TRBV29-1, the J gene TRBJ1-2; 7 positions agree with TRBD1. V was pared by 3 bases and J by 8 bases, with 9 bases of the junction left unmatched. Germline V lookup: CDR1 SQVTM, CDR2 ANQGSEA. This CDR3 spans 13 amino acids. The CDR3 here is CSVEKLTGVGYTF. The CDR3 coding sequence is TGCAGCGTTGAGAAGTTAACAGGGGTAGGCTACACCTTC. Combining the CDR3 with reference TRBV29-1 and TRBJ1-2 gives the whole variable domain SAVISQKPSRDICQRGTSLTIQCQVDSQVTMMFWYRQQPGQSLTLIATANQGSEATYESGFVIDKFPISRPNLTFSTLTVSNMSPEDSSIYLCSVEKLTGVGYTFGSGTRLTVV.

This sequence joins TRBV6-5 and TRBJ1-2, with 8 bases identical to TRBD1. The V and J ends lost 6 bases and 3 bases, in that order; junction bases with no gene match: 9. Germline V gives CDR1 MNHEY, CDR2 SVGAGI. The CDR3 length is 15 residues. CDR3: CASSPGQANDYGYTF. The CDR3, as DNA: TGTGCCAGCAGCCCGGGACAGGCAAATGACTATGGCTACACCTTC.

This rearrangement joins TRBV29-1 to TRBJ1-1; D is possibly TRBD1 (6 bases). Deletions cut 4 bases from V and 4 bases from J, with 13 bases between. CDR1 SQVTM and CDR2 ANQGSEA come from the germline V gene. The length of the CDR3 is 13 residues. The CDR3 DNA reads TGCAGCGTTGGATGGGGGCTAGCCACTGAAGCTTTCTTT. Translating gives CSVGWGLATEAFF. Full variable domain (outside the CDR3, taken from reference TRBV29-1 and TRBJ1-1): SAVISQKPSRDICQRGTSLTIQCQVDSQVTMMFWYRQQPGQSLTLIATANQGSEATYESGFVIDKFPISRPNLTFSTLTVSNMSPEDSSIYLCSVGWGLATEAFFGQGTRLTVV.

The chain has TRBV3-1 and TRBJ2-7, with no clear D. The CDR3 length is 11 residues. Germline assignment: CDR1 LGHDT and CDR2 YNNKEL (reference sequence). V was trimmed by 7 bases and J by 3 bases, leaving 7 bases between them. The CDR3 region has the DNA TGTGCCAGCACACTCTTCTACGAGCAGTACTTC. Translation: CASTLFYEQYF.

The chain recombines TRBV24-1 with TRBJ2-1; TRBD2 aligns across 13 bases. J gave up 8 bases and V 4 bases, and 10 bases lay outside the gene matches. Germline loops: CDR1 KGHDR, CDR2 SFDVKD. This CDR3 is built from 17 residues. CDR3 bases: TGTGCCACCAGTGACCAAACTAGCGGGAGGGCCGGAGATGAGCAGTTCTTC. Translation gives CATSDQTSGRAGDEQFF.

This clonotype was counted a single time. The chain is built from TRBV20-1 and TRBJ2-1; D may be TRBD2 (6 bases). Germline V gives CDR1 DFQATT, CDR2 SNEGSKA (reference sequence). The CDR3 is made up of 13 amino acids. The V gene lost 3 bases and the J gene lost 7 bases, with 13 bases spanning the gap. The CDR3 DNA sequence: TGCAGTGCTAGTGGAGGGCCGGGAAATGAGCAGTTCTTC. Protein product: CSASGGPGNEQFF.

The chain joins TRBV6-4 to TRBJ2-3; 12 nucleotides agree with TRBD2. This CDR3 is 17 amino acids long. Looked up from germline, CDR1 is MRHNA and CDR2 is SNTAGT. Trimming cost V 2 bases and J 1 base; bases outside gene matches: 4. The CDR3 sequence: CASSDPSGRAGTDTQYF. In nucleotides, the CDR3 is TGTGCCAGCAGTGACCCTAGCGGGAGGGCCGGCACAGATACGCAGTATTTT.

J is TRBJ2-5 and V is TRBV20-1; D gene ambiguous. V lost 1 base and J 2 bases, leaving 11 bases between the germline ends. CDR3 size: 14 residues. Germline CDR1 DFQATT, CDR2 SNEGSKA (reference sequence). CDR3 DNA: TGCAGTGCTAGAGTATGGGCAGAACAAGAGACCCAGTACTTC. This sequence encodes CSARVWAEQETQYF.

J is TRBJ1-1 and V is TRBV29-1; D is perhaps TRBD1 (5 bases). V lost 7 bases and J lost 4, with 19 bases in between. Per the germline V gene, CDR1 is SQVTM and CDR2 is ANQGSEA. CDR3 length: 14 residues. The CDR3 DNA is TGCAGCGCGCAAGGATTCAGGGAGTTCACTGAAGCTTTCTTT. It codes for CSAQGFREFTEAFF.

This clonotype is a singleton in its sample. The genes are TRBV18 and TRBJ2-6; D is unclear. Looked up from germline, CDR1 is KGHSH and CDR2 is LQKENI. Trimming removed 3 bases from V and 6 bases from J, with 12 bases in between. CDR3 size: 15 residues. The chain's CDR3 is CASSPTVHEANVLTF. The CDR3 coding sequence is TGTGCCAGCTCACCGACCGTCCACGAGGCCAACGTCCTGACTTTC. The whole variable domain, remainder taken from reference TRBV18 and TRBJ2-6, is NAGVMQNPRHLVRRRGQEARLRCSPMKGHSHVYWYRQLPEEGLKFMVYLQKENIIDESGMPKERFSAEFPKEGPSILRIQQVVRGDSAAYFCASSPTVHEANVLTFGAGSRLTVL.

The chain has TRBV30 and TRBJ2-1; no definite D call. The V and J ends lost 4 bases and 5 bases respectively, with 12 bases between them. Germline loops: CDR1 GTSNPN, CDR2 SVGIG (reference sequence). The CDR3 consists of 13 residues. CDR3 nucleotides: TGTGCCTGGATTGGAGATGTGAACAATGAGCAGTTCTTC. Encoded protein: CAWIGDVNNEQFF. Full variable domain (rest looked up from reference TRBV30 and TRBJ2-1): SQTIHQWPATLVQPVGSPLSLECTVEGTSNPNLYWYRQAAGRGLQLLFYSVGIGQISSEVPQNLSASRPQDRQFILSSKKLLLSDSGFYLCAWIGDVNNEQFFGPGTRLTVL.

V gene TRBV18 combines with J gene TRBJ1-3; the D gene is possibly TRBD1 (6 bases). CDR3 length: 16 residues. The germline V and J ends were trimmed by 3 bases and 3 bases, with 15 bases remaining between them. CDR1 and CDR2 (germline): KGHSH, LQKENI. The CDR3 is CASSPMQGSDGNTIYF. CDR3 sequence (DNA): TGTGCCAGCTCACCCATGCAGGGGTCGGATGGAAACACCATATATTTT.

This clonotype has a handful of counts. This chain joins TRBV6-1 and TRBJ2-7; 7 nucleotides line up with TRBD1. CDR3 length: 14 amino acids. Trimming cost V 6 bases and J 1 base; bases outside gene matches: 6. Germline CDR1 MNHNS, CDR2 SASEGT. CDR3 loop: CASSRQGQSYEQYF. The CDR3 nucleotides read TGTGCCAGCAGCCGACAGGGTCAATCCTACGAGCAGTACTTC.

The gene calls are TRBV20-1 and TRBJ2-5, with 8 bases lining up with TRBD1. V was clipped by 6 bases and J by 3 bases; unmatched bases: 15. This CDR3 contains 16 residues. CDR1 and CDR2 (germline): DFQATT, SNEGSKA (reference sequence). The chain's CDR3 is CSASPLQQGVEETQYF. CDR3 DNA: TGCAGTGCGAGTCCACTCCAACAGGGGGTGGAAGAGACCCAGTACTTC.

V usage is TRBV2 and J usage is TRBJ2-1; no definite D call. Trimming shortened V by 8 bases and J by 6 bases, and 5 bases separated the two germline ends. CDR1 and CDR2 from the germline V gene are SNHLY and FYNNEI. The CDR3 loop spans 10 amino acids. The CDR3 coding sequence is TGTGCCAGCGTGTCCAATGAGCAGTTCTTC. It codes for CASVSNEQFF.

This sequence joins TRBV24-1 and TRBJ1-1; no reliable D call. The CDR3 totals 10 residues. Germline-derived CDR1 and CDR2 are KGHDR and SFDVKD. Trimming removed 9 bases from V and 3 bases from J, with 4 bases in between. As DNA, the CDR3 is TGTGCCACCCGATACACTGAAGCTTTCTTT. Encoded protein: CATRYTEAFF.

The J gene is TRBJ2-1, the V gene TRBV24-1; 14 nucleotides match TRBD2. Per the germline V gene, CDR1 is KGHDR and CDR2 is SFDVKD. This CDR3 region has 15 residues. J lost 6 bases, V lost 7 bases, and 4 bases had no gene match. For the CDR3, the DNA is TGTGCCACCAGCCTGGGACTAGCGGGAGTCAATGAGCAGTTCTTC. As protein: CATSLGLAGVNEQFF.